This passage covers 14 T cell receptor beta chains from one sample sequenced in a study of cytomegalovirus exposure and HLA in healthy donors. The PCR used 60 Vbeta and 13 Jbeta primers. This table comes from immunoSEQ multiplex PCR, and its TCRdb copy is limited to in-frame clones, with some not included. This sample's table has about 140,000 clones. Specimen: PBMCs. These receptors all stem from a male donor in good health and CMV-seronegative.

This sequence joins TRBV19 and TRBJ2-7; D is unresolved. This CDR3 region has 12 residues. Germline CDR1 reads LNHDA; CDR2 reads SQIVND (reference sequence). V was trimmed by 1 base and J by 5 bases, leaving 6 bases between them. The chain's CDR3 is CASSIGGDEQYF. The DNA for the CDR3 is TGTGCCAGTAGTATAGGCGGAGACGAGCAGTACTTC.

This rearrangement joins TRBV10-3 to TRBJ2-5; 8 bases are a match to TRBD1. CDR3 size: 14 residues. J lost 1 base, V lost 6 bases, and 4 bases had no gene match. Germline assignment: CDR1 ENHRY and CDR2 SYGVKD. This CDR3 is CAISQTGAQETQYF. The CDR3 coding sequence is TGTGCCATCAGCCAGACAGGGGCCCAAGAGACCCAGTACTTC.

The gene calls are TRBV6-5 and TRBJ1-1; D is ambiguous. Germline loops: CDR1 MNHEY, CDR2 SVGAGI. The CDR3 consists of 15 residues. V gave up 0 bases and J gave up 6 bases, with 14 bases separating them. CDR3: CASSYSLYERPEAFF. CDR3 DNA sequence: TGTGCCAGCAGTTACTCCCTGTATGAGCGTCCTGAAGCTTTCTTT.

The CDR3 bases are TGCGCCAGCAGCTTGGGAGGGTTGGGAACAGATACGCAGTATTTT. Encoded protein: CASSLGGLGTDTQYF. V gene TRBV5-1 combines with J gene TRBJ2-3; tentative D call: TRBD2 (5 bases). Per germline, CDR1 SGHRS and CDR2 YFSETQ. V dropped 0 bases and J dropped 3 bases, with 11 bases sitting between them. The CDR3 spans 15 residues.

For this clone: The junction does not match germline at one end; this may be a read error. This chain joins TRBV6-5 and TRBJ2-5; unclear D gene. This CDR3 has 11 residues. CDR1 and CDR2 (germline): MNHEY, SVGAGI. CDR3 loop: CASSNKEAQYF. CDR3 bases: TGTGCCAGCAGTAACAAAGAGGCCCAGTACTTC.

The V and J genes are TRBV19 and TRBJ1-5; D is unresolved. This CDR3 has 11 residues. Between the trimmed V and J ends, which lost 6 bases and 11 bases, there was a span of 11 bases. Germline CDR1 is LNHDA and CDR2 is SQIVND (reference sequence). CDR3 DNA: TGTGCCAGTAGCTCGGAGGTTGCCCAGCATTTT. Encoded protein: CASSSEVAQHF.

The chain couples TRBV13 to TRBJ2-5, with TRBD1 matching over 8 bases. The trim removed 5 bases at V and 1 base at J, leaving 9 bases unmatched. The CDR3 has 16 amino acids. Germline V gene lookup returns CDR1 PRHDT and CDR2 FYEKMQ (reference sequence). The CDR3, as DNA: TGTGCCAGCAGCCCCCGACAGGGGCCCTTCCAAGAGACCCAGTACTTC. Its protein product is CASSPRQGPFQETQYF.

This chain links TRBV6-5 with TRBJ2-2; 9 bases are a match to TRBD1. Germline V gene data show CDR1 as MNHEY and CDR2 as SVGAGI. Unmatched junction bases numbered 4, after V lost 3 bases and J lost 5 bases. This CDR3 comprises 15 residues. CDR3 nucleotide sequence: TGTGCCAGCAGTTATCAGACAGGGGGGACCGGGGAGCTGTTTTTT. Amino acid sequence: CASSYQTGGTGELFF.

V is TRBV30 and J is TRBJ2-5; 10 bases align to TRBD2. The CDR3 loop spans 14 amino acids. Germline V lookup: CDR1 GTSNPN, CDR2 SVGIG (reference sequence). The V gene end was trimmed by 0 bases and the J gene end by 3 bases; junction bases not matched to a gene: 1. CDR3 sequence reads: CAWSVGLAEETQYF. The CDR3 DNA is TGTGCCTGGAGTGTCGGACTAGCGGAAGAGACCCAGTACTTC.

The chain carries TRBV19 and TRBJ2-5; tentative D call: TRBD2 (6 bases). Germline V gives CDR1 LNHDA, CDR2 SQIVND (reference sequence). The CDR3 loop spans 14 amino acids. The V end lost 6 bases, the J end lost 4 bases, and 15 bases lay between the germline ends. CDR3 DNA: TGTGCCAGTAGCACCAGAAAAGCGGGAGAGACCCAGTACTTC. As protein: CASSTRKAGETQYF.

As regards this clone: Compared with germline, one end of the junction differs, possibly owing to a read error. The J gene is TRBJ2-2, the V gene TRBV9, with 8 bases aligning to TRBD2. The CDR3 length is 17 residues. Germline lookup yields CDR1 SGDLS and CDR2 YYNGEE. CDR3 sequence (DNA): TGTGCCAGCAGCGTAGAGCCGGGAGGGATGAACCCCGGGGAGCTGTTTTTT. Residues: CASSVEPGGMNPGELFF.

J is TRBJ1-1 and V is TRBV27, with TRBD1 matching 7 bases. V was clipped by 0 bases and J by 1 base; unmatched bases: 2. The CDR3 totals 15 residues. Germline V gene data show CDR1 as MNHEY and CDR2 as SMNVEV (reference sequence). For the CDR3, the DNA is TGTGCCAGCAGTTTATCAGGGGGCACGAACACTGAAGCTTTCTTT. Encoded protein: CASSLSGGTNTEAFF.

The CDR3 DNA reads TGCGCCAGCAGCCAAGGGGACAGGGGGCTGGGAGAGACCCAGTACTTC. Its protein is CASSQGDRGLGETQYF. The V gene is TRBV4-3, the J gene TRBJ2-5, with 12 bases fitting TRBD1. This CDR3 is built from 16 residues. Germline CDR1 reads LGHNA; CDR2 reads YSLEER. Unmatched junction bases numbered 4, after V lost 1 base and J lost 4 bases.

This chain joins TRBV5-1 and TRBJ1-1, with D perhaps matching TRBD1 (5 bases). CDR3 length equals 14 residues. Germline assignment: CDR1 SGHRS and CDR2 YFSETQ. Trimming removed 4 bases at V and 0 bases at J, with 10 bases between. CDR3 DNA sequence: TGCGCCAGCAGCCTAAAGGGGCTGAACACTGAAGCTTTCTTT. This translates into CASSLKGLNTEAFF.